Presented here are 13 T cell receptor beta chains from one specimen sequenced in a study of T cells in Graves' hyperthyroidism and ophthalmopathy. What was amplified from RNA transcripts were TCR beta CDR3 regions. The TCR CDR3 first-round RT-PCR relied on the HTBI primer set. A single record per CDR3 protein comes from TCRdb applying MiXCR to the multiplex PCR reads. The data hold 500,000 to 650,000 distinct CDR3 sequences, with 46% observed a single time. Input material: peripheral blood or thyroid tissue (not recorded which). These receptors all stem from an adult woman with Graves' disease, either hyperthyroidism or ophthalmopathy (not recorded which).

The CDR3 DNA reads as TGCAGCGTTGGAGACAGGGGAGAAGCTTTCTTT. Encoded protein: CSVGDRGEAFF. This chain uses TRBV29-1 with TRBJ1-1; 8 bases map to TRBD1. The length of the CDR3 is 11 residues. Germline CDR1 reads SQVTM; CDR2 reads ANQGSEA. The J segment lost 8 bases and the V segment lost 4 bases, leaving 3 bases of the junction unmatched.

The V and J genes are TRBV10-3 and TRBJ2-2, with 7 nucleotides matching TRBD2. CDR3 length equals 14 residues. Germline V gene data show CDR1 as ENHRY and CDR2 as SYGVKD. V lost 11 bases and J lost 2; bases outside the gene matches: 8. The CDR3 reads CASTGTINTGELFF. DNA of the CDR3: TGTGCCTCCACCGGGACTATCAACACCGGGGAGCTGTTTTTT.

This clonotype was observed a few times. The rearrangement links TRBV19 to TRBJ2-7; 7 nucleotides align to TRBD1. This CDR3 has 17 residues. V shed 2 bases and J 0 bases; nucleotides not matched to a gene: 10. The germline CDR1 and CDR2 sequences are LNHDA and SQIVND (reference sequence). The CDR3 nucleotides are TGTGCCAGTAGTATAAGGGGACCGGGACAGAGCTCCTACGAGCAGTACTTC. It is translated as CASSIRGPGQSSYEQYF.

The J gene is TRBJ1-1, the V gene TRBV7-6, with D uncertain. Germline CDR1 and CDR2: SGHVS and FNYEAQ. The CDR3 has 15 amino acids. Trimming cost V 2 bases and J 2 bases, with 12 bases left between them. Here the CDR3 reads CASSLNTDINTEAFF. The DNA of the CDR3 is TGTGCCAGCAGCTTAAATACAGATATCAACACTGAAGCTTTCTTT.

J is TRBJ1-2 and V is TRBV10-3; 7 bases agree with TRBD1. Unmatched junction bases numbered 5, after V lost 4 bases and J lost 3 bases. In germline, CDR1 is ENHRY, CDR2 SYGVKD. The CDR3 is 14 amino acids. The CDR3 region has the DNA TGTGCCATCAGTGCTAGGGACAGAGACTATGGCTACACCTTC. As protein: CAISARDRDYGYTF.

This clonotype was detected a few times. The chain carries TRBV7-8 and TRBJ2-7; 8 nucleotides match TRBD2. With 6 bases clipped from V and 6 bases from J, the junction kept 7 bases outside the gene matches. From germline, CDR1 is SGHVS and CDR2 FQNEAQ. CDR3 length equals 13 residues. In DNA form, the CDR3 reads TGTGCCAGCAGTTTACGCGGGAGGAGCGAGCAGTACTTC. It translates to CASSLRGRSEQYF.

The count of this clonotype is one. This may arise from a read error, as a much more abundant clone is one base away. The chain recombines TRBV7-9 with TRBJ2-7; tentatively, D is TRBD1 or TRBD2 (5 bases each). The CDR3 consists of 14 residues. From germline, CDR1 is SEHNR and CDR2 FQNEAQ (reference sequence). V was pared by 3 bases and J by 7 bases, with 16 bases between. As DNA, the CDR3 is TGTGCCAGCAGCTTCTTCCGGGGCCCGGGGGAGCAGTACTTC. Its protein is CASSFFRGPGEQYF.

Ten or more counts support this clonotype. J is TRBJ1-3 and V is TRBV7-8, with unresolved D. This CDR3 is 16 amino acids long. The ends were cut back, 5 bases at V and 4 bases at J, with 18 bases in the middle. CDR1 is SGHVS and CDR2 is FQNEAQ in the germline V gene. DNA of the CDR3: TGTGCCAGCAGCCTCACCTTACCCGGTGGCGGAAACACCATATATTTT. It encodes CASSLTLPGGGNTIYF.

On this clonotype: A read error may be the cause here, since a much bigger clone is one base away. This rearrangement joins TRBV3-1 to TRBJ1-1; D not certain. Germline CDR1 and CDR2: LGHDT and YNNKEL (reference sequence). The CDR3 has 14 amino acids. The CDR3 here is CASSQEHRNTEASF. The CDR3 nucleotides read TGTGCCAGCAGCCAAGAGCACCGAAACACTGAAGCTTCCTTT.

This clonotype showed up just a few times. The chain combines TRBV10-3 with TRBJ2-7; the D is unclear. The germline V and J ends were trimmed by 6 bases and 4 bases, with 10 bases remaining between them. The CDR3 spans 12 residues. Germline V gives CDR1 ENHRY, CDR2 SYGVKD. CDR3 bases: TGTGCCATCAGCACCGCAAGATACGAGCAGTACTTC. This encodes CAISTARYEQYF.

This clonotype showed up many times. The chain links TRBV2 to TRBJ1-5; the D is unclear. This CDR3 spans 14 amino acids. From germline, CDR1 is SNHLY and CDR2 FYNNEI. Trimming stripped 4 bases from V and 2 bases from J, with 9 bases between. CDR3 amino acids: CASSGDRRNQPQHF. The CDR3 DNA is TGTGCCAGCAGTGGGGATAGGCGCAATCAGCCCCAGCATTTT.

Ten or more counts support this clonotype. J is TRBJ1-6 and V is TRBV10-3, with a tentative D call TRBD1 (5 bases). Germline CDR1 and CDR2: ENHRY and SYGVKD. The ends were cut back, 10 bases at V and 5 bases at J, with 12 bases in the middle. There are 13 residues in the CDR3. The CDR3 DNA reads TGTGCCACCCAGACAGACAATAATTCACCCCTCCACTTT. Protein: CATQTDNNSPLHF.

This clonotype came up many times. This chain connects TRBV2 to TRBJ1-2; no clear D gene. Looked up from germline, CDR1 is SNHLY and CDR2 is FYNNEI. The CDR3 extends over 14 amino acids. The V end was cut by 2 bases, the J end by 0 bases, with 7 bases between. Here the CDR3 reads CASSEYTSNYGYTF. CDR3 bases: TGTGCCAGCAGTGAATACACGTCTAACTATGGCTACACCTTC. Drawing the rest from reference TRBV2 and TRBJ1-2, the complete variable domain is EPEVTQTPSHQVTQMGQEVILRCVPISNHLYFYWYRQILGQKVEFLVSFYNNEISEKSEIFDDQFSVERPDGSNFTLKIRSTKLEDSAMYFCASSEYTSNYGYTFGSGTRLTVV.